This TCR beta chain was retrieved from a study of T cells after yellow fever vaccination. Findings and caveats of the study: Contamination by abundant bulk-population clonotypes could be present in FACS-sorted repertoires.

The TCR cDNA carried a universal primer site and UMIs from 5'RACE template switching. Each CDR3 protein is one row after TCRdb ran MiXCR on the 5' RACE reads. Counted here are 500,000 to 650,000 distinct CDR3 sequences, 17% occurring once; the ten biggest clones make up 15% to 20%. The CDR3 sequence is 15 residues long. J lost 5 bases, V lost 4 bases, and 8 bases had no gene match. CDR1 is LGHNA and CDR2 is YSLEER in the germline V gene. As for this clonotype: Its antigen is still unknown.

This clonotype was obtained from a man aged 18 to 29 who received the YFV17D yellow fever vaccine. The sequencing used PBMCs, collected 5 to 6 days after the first yellow fever vaccination. The chain couples TRBV4-3 to TRBJ2-5; 9 bases map to TRBD2. The CDR3 nucleotides read TGCGCCAGCAGCCGGTCTAGCGGGGCTCGGGAGACCCAGTACTTC. Translating gives CASSRSSGARETQYF.